These T cell receptor beta chains were read from a single sample in a study of CD8 T cells in ankylosing spondylitis. TCRdb re-derived calls from the 5' RACE reads in MiXCR, one entry per CDR3 protein. The table shows approximately 130,000 distinct CDR3 sequences, with roughly 9% occurring only once. Material for sequencing was blood, either unsorted or a sorted T cell fraction (not recorded which). The receptors here all came from a male donor with ankylosing spondylitis or in good health (not recorded which). The CDR3 runs from the conserved cysteine through the conserved F or W. D genes are given only for firm matches. The size field is filled for only some rows; it gives once, few, many or a size class.

many,TRBJ2-7,TRBV12-3/TRBV12-4,.,TGTGCCAGCAAACGCCAGAGTAGCTCCTACGAGCAGTACTTC,CASKRQSSSYEQYF
many,TRBJ1-2,TRBV28,TRBD1,TGTGCCACCTATGCCGGGACAGGCGATGGCTACACCTTC,CATYAGTGDGYTF
few,TRBJ2-2,TRBV29-1,.,TGCAGCGTTGAAGATCTTCGGGGAGCCGGGGAGCTGTTTTTT,CSVEDLRGAGELFF
many,TRBJ2-5,TRBV7-9,.,TGTGCCAGCAGCTTCTTTGGAATCTCGGAAGAGACCCAGTACTTC,CASSFFGISEETQYF
few,TRBJ2-2,TRBV5-1,TRBD1,TGCGCCAGCAGCCAGGCTTCGGGACAGGGTTCCGGGGAGCTGTTTTTT,CASSQASGQGSGELFF
many,TRBJ2-2,TRBV6-1,TRBD1,TGTGCCAGTTACCGGGACAGGGGCCCAACCGGGGAGCTGTTTTTT,CASYRDRGPTGELFF
few,TRBJ2-1,TRBV19,TRBD2,TGTGCCAGTAGTCCGCCGGGGAGGGAATACAGGTACAATGAGCAGTTCTTC,CASSPPGREYRYNEQFF
many,TRBJ2-5,TRBV4-3,TRBD1,TGCGCCAGCAGCCAAGCACCGGGACAGAACCAAGAGACCCAGTACTTC,CASSQAPGQNQETQYF
.,TRBJ2-2,TRBV20-1,.,TGCAGTGCTAGTGCTTTTTCAGGGGCGCACACCGGGGAGCTGTTTTTT,CSASAFSGAHTGELFF
.,TRBJ2-1,TRBV3-1,.,TGTGCCAGCAGCCACCAACACACGGCCAATGAGCAGTTCTTC,CASSHQHTANEQFF
many,TRBJ2-2,TRBV18,.,TGTGCCAGCTCACCAATGAGACTGATCACCGGGGAGCTGTTTTTT,CASSPMRLITGELFF
many,TRBJ2-5,TRBV20-1,.,TGCAGTGCTAGACCCCTCTCTGCATACGAGACCCAGTACTTC,CSARPLSAYETQYF
many,TRBJ2-7,TRBV2,TRBD2,TGTGCCAGCAGGCCGGGACTAGCGGGAACCTACGAGCAGTACTTC,CASRPGLAGTYEQYF
many,TRBJ2-7,TRBV27,TRBD2,TGTGCCAGCAGTTTTGGACTAGGCCGCGACGAGCAGTACTTC,CASSFGLGRDEQYF
.,TRBJ2-1,TRBV5-1,TRBD2,TGCGCCAGCAGCAGGACCGGGACTAGCTTCGGCAATGAGCAGTTCTTC,CASSRTGTSFGNEQFF
many,TRBJ2-3,TRBV20-1,TRBD2,TGCAGTGCTAGGGGCGCGGGAGAGCGCACAGATACGCAGTATTTT,CSARGAGERTDTQYF
many,TRBJ2-7,TRBV10-3,.,TGTGCCATCAGTGAGCTGAGCGTATTCTACGAGCAGTACTTC,CAISELSVFYEQYF
many,TRBJ2-1,TRBV4-2,TRBD1,TGTGCCAGCAGCCAAGATTTAACAGGGGCTGGGTCCTACAATGAGCAGTTCTTC,CASSQDLTGAGSYNEQFF
.,TRBJ2-3,TRBV2,TRBD2,TGTGCCTGCTGTCCCCTGCGGGGTAGCGGGAGAGCGGCCACAGATACGCAGTATTTT,CACCPLRGSGRAATDTQYF
many,TRBJ2-7,TRBV9,.,TGTGCCAGCAGCGTAGCTCCCGACCAACCCTCGCAGTACTTC,CASSVAPDQPSQYF
many,TRBJ2-1,TRBV20-1,TRBD2,TGCAGTGCTAGAGATCAGAGCGGGAGGTACAATGAGCAGTTCTTC,CSARDQSGRYNEQFF
.,TRBJ1-6,TRBV7-2,.,TGTGCCAGCAGCTCACGACGGGGAAATAATTCACCCCTCCACTTT,CASSSRRGNNSPLHF
many,TRBJ2-6,TRBV6-1,.,TGTGCCAGCACAGGACAGATCTCTGGGGCCAACGTCCTGACTTTC,CASTGQISGANVLTF
many,TRBJ2-1,TRBV29-1,.,TGCAGCGTTGATCCAGCGCTCCATGAGCAGTTCTTC,CSVDPALHEQFF
many,TRBJ2-7,TRBV4-3,.,TGCGCCAGCAGCCAAGACCTTGGGTTTACCTACGAGCAGTACTTC,CASSQDLGFTYEQYF
.,TRBJ2-1,TRBV12-3/TRBV12-4,TRBD2,TGTGCCAGCAGCTCGGGACTAGCGGGATTTGATGAGCAGTTCTTC,CASSSGLAGFDEQFF
few,TRBJ2-7,TRBV28,.,TGCCCCGGCGAGGGTTACGAGCAGTACTTC,CPGEGYEQYF
many,TRBJ2-2,TRBV6-5,.,TGTGCCAGCAGTTACTCCGGACCTCCGGGGGAGCTGTTTTTT,CASSYSGPPGELFF
many,TRBJ2-5,TRBV7-9,.,TGTGCCAGCAGCTTAGCCCAGACAGCTTCCCGGACCCAGTACTTC,CASSLAQTASRTQYF
few,TRBJ2-1,TRBV7-2,.,TGTGCCAGCAGCCTAGTGCGAACTAGCTCGAGCTACAATGAGCAGTTCTTC,CASSLVRTSSSYNEQFF
few,TRBJ1-1,TRBV6-2/TRBV6-3,.,TGTGCCAGCGGGCACGTTGATCGGGCTCCTGAAGCTTTCTTT,CASGHVDRAPEAFF
many,TRBJ2-3,TRBV25-1,.,TGTGCCAGCAGTGAACGCGGAGCCAGGAGCACAGATACGCAGTATTTT,CASSERGARSTDTQYF
many,TRBJ2-7,TRBV5-1,TRBD2,TGCGCCAGCAGCTTGGTCCCGGGAGGATCCTACGAGCAGTACTTC,CASSLVPGGSYEQYF
many,TRBJ2-7,TRBV6-5,TRBD2,TGTGCCAGCAGTTACGCTATCGTGACTAGCGGATACGAGCAGTACTTC,CASSYAIVTSGYEQYF
many,TRBJ2-3,TRBV20-1,TRBD2,TGCAGTGCGGATAGCGGGAGGGCAGGGTCAGATACGCAGTATTTT,CSADSGRAGSDTQYF
few,TRBJ2-1,TRBV5-1,.,TGCGCCAGCAGCCAAAACGCTGGACTTCTCAATGAGCAGTTCTTC,CASSQNAGLLNEQFF
few,TRBJ2-7,TRBV28,TRBD2,TGTGCCAGCGGCCGGGCGGGAGGGACCTACGAGCAGTACTTC,CASGRAGGTYEQYF
once,TRBJ1-2,TRBV12-3/TRBV12-4,.,TGTGCCAGCAGTCCAGGCGGGGGTGGCTACCCCTTC,CASSPGGGGYPF
many,TRBJ2-2,TRBV12-3/TRBV12-4,TRBD2,TGTGCCAGCAGTTTACTAGCGGGAGAACCGAACACCGGGGAGCTGTTTTTT,CASSLLAGEPNTGELFF
.,TRBJ1-1,TRBV25-1,.,TGTGCCAGCAGACCAGGACAGAGAATGAACACTGAAGCTTTCTTT,CASRPGQRMNTEAFF